Presented here are 11 T cell receptor beta chains from one specimen sequenced in a study of beta chain features in type 1 diabetes. Study results and limitations: Within each of all four CD4+ subsets, Type 1 diabetes patients had TCRB CDR3s that were moderately but significantly shorter.

Since all of the isolated RNA was reverse transcribed, expressed TCRB transcripts were what got sequenced. Some clones are missing from TCRdb's copy, which holds only in-frame ones; the method was immunoSEQ multiplex PCR. The sample shows roughly 220,000 clones, 16% of them seen only once. These TCRs' antigens remain unknown. The sequencing sample was made of naive CD4+ T cells from blood. Receptors were obtained from a man aged 25 to 40 with type 1 diabetes.

This clone showed up just once. The rearrangement joins TRBV7-9 to TRBJ1-1, with 7 bases matching TRBD1. The germline V gene encodes CDR1 SEHNR and CDR2 FQNEAQ (reference sequence). The V and J ends lost 5 bases and 5 bases, in that order; junction bases with no gene match: 11. This CDR3 is built from 15 residues. CDR3 region: CASSLGQIVLTEAFF. As DNA, the CDR3 is TGTGCCAGCAGCCTGGGACAGATCGTGTTGACTGAAGCTTTCTTT.

This clone has a handful of counts. This chain joins TRBV5-1 and TRBJ2-7; D is perhaps TRBD2 (6 bases). This CDR3 spans 15 amino acids. Germline V gene lookup returns CDR1 SGHRS and CDR2 YFSETQ. V was trimmed by 0 bases and J by 7 bases, leaving 17 bases between them. For the CDR3, the DNA is TGCGCCAGCAGCTTGGAAGGGGTGGAGGGAAAGGAGCAGTACTTC. Its translation is CASSLEGVEGKEQYF.

The J gene is TRBJ1-1, the V gene TRBV7-9, with no clear D. Between the trimmed V and J ends, which lost 2 bases and 4 bases, there was a span of 8 bases. Germline V gene lookup returns CDR1 SEHNR and CDR2 FQNEAQ (reference sequence). The CDR3 sequence is 13 residues long. DNA of the CDR3: TGTGCCAGCAGCTTAATTGAGGGCACTGAAGCTTTCTTT. Residues: CASSLIEGTEAFF.

The rearrangement uses TRBV19 and TRBJ2-1; D is perhaps TRBD1 (6 bases). There are 16 residues in the CDR3. V dropped 3 bases and J dropped 2 bases, with 14 bases sitting between them. Germline V lookup: CDR1 LNHDA, CDR2 SQIVND (reference sequence). The CDR3 nucleotides are TGTGCCAGTAGTATTGATACAGGGCCCCCCTACAATGAGCAGTTCTTC. This encodes CASSIDTGPPYNEQFF.

This rearrangement joins TRBV29-1 to TRBJ1-4; TRBD1 might be the D (5 bases). CDR1 is SQVTM, CDR2 ANQGSEA, per germline. Trimming pared 5 bases from V and 2 bases from J, leaving 9 bases between. The CDR3 length is 13 residues. The CDR3 region is CSVQGSTNEKLFF. The CDR3, as DNA: TGCAGCGTTCAGGGAAGCACTAATGAAAAACTGTTTTTT.

This clone was detected a few times. This chain joins TRBV29-1 and TRBJ2-7, with a tentative D call TRBD1 (5 bases). Germline V lookup: CDR1 SQVTM, CDR2 ANQGSEA. Trimming removed 7 bases at V and 3 bases at J, with 16 bases between. This CDR3 has 13 residues. CDR3 nucleotide sequence: TGCAGCGCTGGAAACAGGCTAAACTACGAGCAGTACTTC. Protein: CSAGNRLNYEQYF.

The gene calls are TRBV23-1 and TRBJ1-2; D remains unclear. TRBV23-1 has ORF status, its function being uncertain. The CDR3 is 10 residues long. V was cut by 4 bases and J by 8 bases, with 5 bases left in between. The CDR3 DNA reads TGCGCCAGCAGTCTACGGGGCTACACCTTC. Translating gives CASSLRGYTF.

This clone was counted between two and nine times. The chain has TRBV9 and TRBJ2-7, with 10 bases matching TRBD1. This CDR3 comprises 15 residues. Germline values: CDR1 SGDLS, CDR2 YYNGEE. With 0 bases clipped from V and 3 bases from J, the junction kept 3 bases outside the gene matches. The CDR3 loop reads CASSVGTGGDYEQYF. DNA of the CDR3: TGTGCCAGCAGCGTAGGGACAGGGGGTGACTACGAGCAGTACTTC.

The rearrangement links TRBV14 to TRBJ2-1; unclear D gene. Germline V gene lookup returns CDR1 SGHDN and CDR2 FVKESK. V lost 8 bases and J 8 bases, leaving 13 bases between the germline ends. The CDR3 is 12 amino acids. The DNA of the CDR3 is TGTGCCAGCTCTACTACGAATTATGAGCAGTTCTTC. It yields the protein CASSTTNYEQFF.

The V gene is TRBV4-3, the J gene TRBJ1-1; D is perhaps TRBD1 (5 bases). The CDR3 covers 13 residues. V was clipped by 0 bases and J by 8 bases, with 10 bases between them. Germline values: CDR1 LGHNA, CDR2 YSLEER. The CDR3 nucleotides are TGCGCCAGCAGCCAAGAGCAGGGTAACGAAGCTTTCTTT. The encoded protein is CASSQEQGNEAFF.

The genes are TRBV7-2 and TRBJ1-4, with D possibly matching TRBD1 (5 bases). This CDR3 contains 15 residues. Germline V lookup: CDR1 SGHTA, CDR2 FQGNSA. V lost 6 bases and J 3 bases, leaving 14 bases between the germline ends. CDR3 sequence reads: CASRAGSGANEKLFF. The CDR3 DNA is TGTGCCAGCAGAGCAGGGAGCGGGGCTAATGAAAAACTGTTTTTT.